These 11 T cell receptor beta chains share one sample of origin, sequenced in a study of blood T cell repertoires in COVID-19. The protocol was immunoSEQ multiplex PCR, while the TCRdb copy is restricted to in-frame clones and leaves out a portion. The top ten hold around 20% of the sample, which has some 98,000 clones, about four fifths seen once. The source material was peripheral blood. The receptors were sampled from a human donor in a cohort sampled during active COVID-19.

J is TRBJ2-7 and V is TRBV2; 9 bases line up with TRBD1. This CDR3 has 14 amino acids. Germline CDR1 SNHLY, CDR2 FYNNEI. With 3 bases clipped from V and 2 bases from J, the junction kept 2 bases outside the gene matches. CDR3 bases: TGTGCCAGCAGTGACAACAGGGGGCCCTACGAGCAGTACTTC. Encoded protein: CASSDNRGPYEQYF. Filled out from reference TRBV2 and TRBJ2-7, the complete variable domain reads EPEVTQTPSHQVTQMGQEVILRCVPISNHLYFYWYRQILGQKVEFLVSFYNNEISEKSEIFDDQFSVERPDGSNFTLKIRSTKLEDSAMYFCASSDNRGPYEQYFGPGTRLTVT.

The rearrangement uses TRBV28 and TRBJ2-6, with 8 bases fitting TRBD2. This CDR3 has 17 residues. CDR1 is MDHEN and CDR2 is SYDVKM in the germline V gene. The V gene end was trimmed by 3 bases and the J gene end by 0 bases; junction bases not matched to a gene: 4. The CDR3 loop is CASSLSSGVSGANVLTF. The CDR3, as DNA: TGTGCCAGCAGTTTGAGTAGCGGGGTCTCTGGGGCCAACGTCCTGACTTTC.

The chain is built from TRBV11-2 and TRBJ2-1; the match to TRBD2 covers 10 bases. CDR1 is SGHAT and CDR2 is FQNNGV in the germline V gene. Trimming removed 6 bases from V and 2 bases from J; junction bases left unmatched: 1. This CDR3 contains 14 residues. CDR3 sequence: CASRGTSAYNEQFF. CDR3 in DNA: TGTGCCAGCAGGGGGACTAGCGCCTACAATGAGCAGTTCTTC.

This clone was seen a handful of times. CDR3 DNA: TGTGCCAGCAGACTTCAGGTGAACACTGAAGCTTTCTTT. As protein: CASRLQVNTEAFF. The gene calls are TRBV12-3 or TRBV12-4 and TRBJ1-1; no firm D call. With 6 bases removed from V and 0 bases from J, the gap between germline ends came to 8 bases. The CDR3 covers 13 residues.

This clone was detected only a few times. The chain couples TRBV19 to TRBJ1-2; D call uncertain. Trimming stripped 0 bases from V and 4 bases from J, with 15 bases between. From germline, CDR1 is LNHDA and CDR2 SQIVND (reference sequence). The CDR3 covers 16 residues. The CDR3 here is CASSIDSAVRGYGYTF. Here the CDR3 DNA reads TGTGCCAGTAGTATAGACTCGGCCGTACGGGGCTATGGCTACACCTTC.

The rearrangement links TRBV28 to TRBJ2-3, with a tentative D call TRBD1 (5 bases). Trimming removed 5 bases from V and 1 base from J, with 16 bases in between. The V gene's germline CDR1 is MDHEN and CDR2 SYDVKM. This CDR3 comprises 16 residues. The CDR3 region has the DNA TGTGCCAGCAGTCACAAGACAGTTTGGGGCACAGATACGCAGTATTTT. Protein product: CASSHKTVWGTDTQYF. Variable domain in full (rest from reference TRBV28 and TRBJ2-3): DVKVTQSSRYLVKRTGEKVFLECVQDMDHENMFWYRQDPGLGLRLIYFSYDVKMKEKGDIPEGYSVSREKKERFSLILESASTNQTSMYLCASSHKTVWGTDTQYFGPGTRLTVL.

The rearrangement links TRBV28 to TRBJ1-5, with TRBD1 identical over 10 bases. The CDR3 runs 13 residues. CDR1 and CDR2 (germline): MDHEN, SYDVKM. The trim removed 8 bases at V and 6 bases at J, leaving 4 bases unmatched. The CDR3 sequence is CASGQGVSQPQHF. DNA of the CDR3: TGTGCCAGCGGACAGGGGGTCAGTCAGCCCCAGCATTTT.

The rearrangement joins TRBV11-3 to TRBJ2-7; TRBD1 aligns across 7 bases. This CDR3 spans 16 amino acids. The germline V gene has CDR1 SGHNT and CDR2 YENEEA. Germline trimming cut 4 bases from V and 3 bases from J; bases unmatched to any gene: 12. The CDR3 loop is CASSSSSGTENYEQYF. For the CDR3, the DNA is TGTGCCAGCAGCTCGTCCTCCGGGACAGAGAACTACGAGCAGTACTTC. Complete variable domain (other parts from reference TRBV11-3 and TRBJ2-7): EAGVVQSPRYKIIEKKQPVAFWCNPISGHNTLYWYLQNLGQGPELLIRYENEEAVDDSQLPKDRFSAERLKGVDSTLKIQPAELGDSAVYLCASSSSSGTENYEQYFGPGTRLTVT.

This CDR3 reads CASSLGGSGSYEQYF. The CDR3 bases are TGTGCCAGCAGTTTAGGGGGTTCCGGGTCCTACGAGCAGTACTTC. The chain is built from TRBV5-5 and TRBJ2-7; D is perhaps TRBD1 (6 bases). V was clipped by 5 bases and J by 1 base, with 16 bases between them. The germline gives CDR1 SGHKS, CDR2 YYEKEE (reference sequence). This CDR3 contains 15 residues. The full variable domain, in which reference TRBV5-5 and TRBJ2-7 provide the parts outside the CDR3, is DAGVTQSPTHLIKTRGQQVTLRCSPISGHKSVSWYQQVLGQGPQFIFQYYEKEERGRGNFPDRFSARQFPNYSSELNVNALLLGDSALYLCASSLGGSGSYEQYFGPGTRLTVT.

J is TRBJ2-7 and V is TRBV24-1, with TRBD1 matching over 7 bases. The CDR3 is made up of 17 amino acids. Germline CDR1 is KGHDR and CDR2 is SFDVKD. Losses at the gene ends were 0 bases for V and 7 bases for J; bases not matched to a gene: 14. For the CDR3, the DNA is TGTGCCACCAGTGATTTGCCACGGGCAGGGGGTTTGGAAGAGCAGTACTTC. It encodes CATSDLPRAGGLEEQYF.

Here the CDR3 DNA reads TGTGCCAGCTCACCACTTGCGACCGGGACAGGGGGCGAGAACACTGAAGCTTTCTTT. It translates to CASSPLATGTGGENTEAFF. The V gene is TRBV18, the J gene TRBJ1-1, with TRBD1 matching 12 bases. The CDR3 totals 19 residues. Looked up from germline, CDR1 is KGHSH and CDR2 is LQKENI. Unmatched junction bases numbered 10, after V lost 1 base and J lost 1 base.